What follows are 26 T cell receptor beta chains derived from one specimen sequenced in a study of human T cells and chemical hapten exposure. MiXCR, applied by TCRdb to the RACE reads, yields one record per CDR3 protein. The sample holds more than 95,000 distinct CDR3 sequences, less than 45% seen once. Sample time point: patch test 3, about 24 weeks after DPC sensitization. Treatment reported: therapeutic diphenylcyclopropenone sensitization with weekly scalp DPC. The starting material was whole blood, obtained in connection with sensitization to the hapten diphenylcyclopropenone (DPC). These receptors all come from a man aged 40-50 years with alopecia areata. Some clones in this sample may be carry-over from other donors' samples.

J is TRBJ1-6 and V is TRBV7-2; D not resolved. CDR3 length equals 17 residues. The V gene lost 5 bases and the J gene lost 0 bases, with 14 bases spanning the gap. Germline V gives CDR1 SGHTA, CDR2 FQGNSA. Here the CDR3 reads CASSPSGRGSYNSPLHF. CDR3 nucleotide sequence: TGTGCCAGCAGCCCAAGTGGCCGGGGCTCCTATAATTCACCCCTCCACTTT.

This clonotype was observed a few times. The chain has TRBV6-6 and TRBJ2-1; 10 bases are a match to TRBD1. The CDR3 runs 14 residues. Germline trimming cut 7 bases from V and 6 bases from J; bases unmatched to any gene: 6. CDR1 and CDR2 (germline): MNHNY, SVGAGI (reference sequence). The CDR3 loop reads CASKTRDRGNEQFF. The CDR3 DNA follows: TGTGCCAGCAAAACGAGGGACAGGGGCAATGAGCAGTTCTTC.

This clonotype was counted between two and nine times. The chain combines TRBV11-3 with TRBJ2-7; 8 nucleotides align to TRBD2. The CDR3 sequence is 14 residues long. CDR1 and CDR2 from the germline V gene are SGHNT and YENEEA. The junction had 5 bases not matched to a gene; V was cut back by 5 bases and J by 2 bases. The CDR3 reads CASSHSGKAYEQYV. The CDR3 DNA reads TGTGCCAGCAGCCATAGCGGGAAAGCCTACGAGCAGTACGTC.

The chain links TRBV3-1 to TRBJ2-4; perhaps TRBD1 as D (6 bases). Germline V gene lookup returns CDR1 LGHDT and CDR2 YNNKEL (reference sequence). The CDR3 consists of 15 residues. Between the trimmed V and J ends, which lost 4 bases and 0 bases, there was a span of 10 bases. CDR3 protein: CASSREGGAKNIQYF. For the CDR3, the DNA is TGTGCCAGCAGCCGCGAAGGGGGAGCCAAAAACATTCAGTACTTC.

V gene TRBV29-1 combines with J gene TRBJ2-7; 10 bases are shared with TRBD1. J lost 2 bases, V lost 6 bases, and 7 bases had no gene match. Germline V gene lookup returns CDR1 SQVTM and CDR2 ANQGSEA. This CDR3 region has 14 residues. CDR3 region: CSVVGQGVPYEQYF. The CDR3 bases are TGCAGCGTCGTAGGACAGGGGGTCCCCTACGAGCAGTACTTC.

The chain couples TRBV5-1 to TRBJ2-7, with D perhaps matching TRBD1 (7 bases). Trimming cost V 0 bases and J 6 bases, with 13 bases left between them. CDR1 and CDR2 from the germline V gene are SGHRS and YFSETQ. This CDR3 is built from 14 residues. The CDR3 sequence: CASSLGFQGGEQYV. DNA for the CDR3: TGCGCCAGCAGCTTGGGATTTCAGGGGGGCGAGCAGTACGTC.

The chain joins TRBV24-1 to TRBJ2-1; the D call may be TRBD1 or TRBD2 (5 bases each). The CDR3 contains 13 residues. The V and J ends lost 6 bases and 8 bases respectively, with 13 bases between them. Germline CDR1 KGHDR, CDR2 SFDVKD. DNA of the CDR3: TGTGCCACCAGTTATCCAGGGCGGGATGAGCAGTTCTTC. Its translation: CATSYPGRDEQFF.

The sample holds a few counts of this clonotype. V and J are TRBV12-3 or TRBV12-4 and TRBJ2-7, with D tentatively TRBD1 or TRBD2 (5 bases each). V was pared by 6 bases and J by 2 bases, with 14 bases between. This CDR3 region has 14 residues. The chain's CDR3 is CASREPGPTYEQYF. The CDR3 region has the DNA TGTGCCAGCAGAGAACCGGGGCCTACCTACGAGCAGTACTTC.

This clonotype was seen more than once but under ten times. The rearrangement links TRBV24-1 to TRBJ2-3; 7 bases align to TRBD2. This CDR3 is built from 14 residues. Germline V CDR1 and CDR2: KGHDR, SFDVKD. Trimming took 9 bases from V and 2 from J; bases not matched to a gene: 7. CDR3 sequence: CATQISGPTDTQYF. CDR3 coding DNA: TGTGCCACCCAGATTAGCGGGCCCACAGATACGCAGTATTTT.

The chain uses TRBV29-1 and TRBJ1-3, with a possible D match to TRBD1 (5 bases). CDR1 is SQVTM and CDR2 is ANQGSEA in the germline V gene. Trimming removed 5 bases at V and 2 bases at J, with 7 bases between. CDR3 length: 12 residues. CDR3 nucleotides: TGCAGCGTTTCGACAGCTGGAAACACCATATATTTT. It specifies CSVSTAGNTIYF.

Only a few counts were recorded for this clonotype. CDR3 loop: CATSDWSPGADTQYF. The CDR3 DNA is TGTGCCACCAGTGATTGGTCCCCAGGGGCAGATACGCAGTATTTT. The rearrangement links TRBV24-1 to TRBJ2-3, with a weak D call TRBD1 (6 bases). The CDR3 runs to 15 residues. Per the germline V gene, CDR1 is KGHDR and CDR2 is SFDVKD. V lost 2 bases and J lost 4, with 12 bases in between.

This clonotype was detected a few times. This rearrangement joins TRBV6-4 to TRBJ2-2; 9 nucleotides match TRBD2. V shed 1 base, J shed 6 bases, and the junction held 3 bases outside the gene matches. Germline V CDR1 and CDR2: MRHNA, SNTAGT. The CDR3 runs 15 residues. The CDR3 here is CASSDLSSGAGELFF. In DNA form, the CDR3 reads TGTGCCAGCAGTGACTTGTCTAGCGGGGCCGGGGAGCTGTTTTTT.

This clonotype has just one count. This is likely a read error, given that the CDR3 carries no conserved phenylalanine or tryptophan at its end. The V call is TRBV28, the J call TRBJ1-2; D perhaps matches TRBD1 (5 bases). The V gene's germline CDR1 is MDHEN and CDR2 SYDVKM. The CDR3 covers 12 residues. V was shortened by 2 bases and J by 4 bases, with 5 bases between the two germline ends. CDR3 amino acids: CASSLTGYGYTL. Here the CDR3 DNA reads TGTGCCAGCAGTTTAACAGGCTATGGCTACACCCTC.

The chain uses TRBV2 and TRBJ1-3; D perhaps matches TRBD1 (6 bases). V lost 2 bases and J 0 bases, leaving 8 bases between the germline ends. This CDR3 is built from 15 residues. Looked up from germline, CDR1 is SNHLY and CDR2 is FYNNEI. The CDR3 nucleotides read TGTGCCAGCAGTGAACAGGGGAACTCTGGAAACACCATATATTTT. Encoded protein: CASSEQGNSGNTIYF.

V and J are TRBV12-3 or TRBV12-4 and TRBJ2-7, with 12 positions matching TRBD2. The CDR3 sequence is 13 residues long. Trimming cost V 6 bases and J 5 bases; bases outside gene matches: 2. For the CDR3, the DNA is TGTGCCAGCAGGCGACTAGCGGGAGACGAGCAGTACTTC. Residues: CASRRLAGDEQYF.

The genes are TRBV12-3 or TRBV12-4 and TRBJ1-6; the D is unclear. Trimming left V 3 bases short and J 7 bases short, with 4 bases between. The CDR3 spans 12 residues. CDR3 protein: CASSFVNSPLHF. As DNA, the CDR3 is TGTGCCAGCAGTTTCGTAAATTCACCCCTCCACTTT.

The chain joins TRBV7-2 to TRBJ1-1, with TRBD1 as a possible D gene (5 bases). Looked up from germline, CDR1 is SGHTA and CDR2 is FQGNSA. The CDR3 is made up of 14 amino acids. V dropped 5 bases and J dropped 5 bases, with 15 bases sitting between them. CDR3 nucleotide sequence: TGTGCCAGCAGCCCACAGGAGGGTGGAACTGAAGCTTTCTTT. This sequence encodes CASSPQEGGTEAFF. The variable domain in full, completed from reference TRBV7-2 and TRBJ1-1, reads GAGVSQSPSNKVTEKGKDVELRCDPISGHTALYWYRQSLGQGLEFLIYFQGNSAPDKSGLPSDRFSAERTGGSVSTLTIQRTQQEDSAVYLCASSPQEGGTEAFFGQGTRLTVV.

This clonotype was observed a handful of times. This chain joins TRBV28 and TRBJ2-7; 10 bases align to TRBD1. Germline assignment: CDR1 MDHEN and CDR2 SYDVKM. The J segment lost 5 bases and the V segment lost 5 bases, leaving 9 bases of the junction unmatched. The CDR3 sequence is 15 residues long. CDR3 sequence reads: CASSSSGQGFDEQYF. CDR3 DNA sequence: TGTGCCAGCAGTAGCTCGGGACAGGGGTTCGACGAGCAGTACTTC.

This chain uses TRBV14 with TRBJ1-1; possible D gene TRBD1, 6 bases. CDR3 length: 14 amino acids. CDR1 SGHDN and CDR2 FVKESK come from the germline V gene. V shed 1 base and J shed 6 bases, with 12 bases lying between them. The DNA of the CDR3 is TGTGCCAGCAGCCAAGGGACAGCGTGGGCTGAAGCTTTCTTT. Translating gives CASSQGTAWAEAFF.

This clonotype showed up just a few times. CDR3 amino acids: CSATTWDRGPYNEQFF. As DNA, the CDR3 is TGCAGTGCTACGACCTGGGACAGGGGGCCATACAATGAGCAGTTCTTC. The chain links TRBV20-1 to TRBJ2-1; TRBD1 agrees at 12 bases. With V trimmed by 4 bases and J by 4 bases, 8 bases remained unmatched. The CDR3 is 16 amino acids. Germline CDR1 is DFQATT and CDR2 is SNEGSKA (reference sequence).

This clonotype has at least ten counts. The V gene is TRBV29-1, the J gene TRBJ1-2; no clear D. V was shortened by 3 bases and J by 2 bases, with 10 bases between the two germline ends. The CDR3 runs 13 residues. Germline assignment: CDR1 SQVTM and CDR2 ANQGSEA. CDR3 sequence: CSVDTDLNYGYTF. Here the CDR3 DNA reads TGCAGCGTTGATACGGATTTGAACTATGGCTACACCTTC.

J is TRBJ2-2 and V is TRBV10-3; the D gene is possibly TRBD2 (5 bases). In germline, CDR1 is ENHRY, CDR2 SYGVKD. V gave up 6 bases and J gave up 3 bases, with 11 bases separating them. The CDR3 sequence is 14 residues long. CDR3 loop: CAIREGTDTGELFF. In DNA, the CDR3 is TGTGCCATCAGAGAGGGTACGGACACCGGGGAGCTGTTTTTT.

This clonotype has just a few counts. The CDR3 DNA reads as TGTGCCAGCAGTTATTTGTCAGCCACAGATACGCAGTATTTT. This translates into CASSYLSATDTQYF. This chain joins TRBV6-5 and TRBJ2-3; the D is unclear. Between the trimmed V and J ends, which lost 3 bases and 2 bases, there was a span of 9 bases. Per germline, CDR1 MNHEY and CDR2 SVGAGI. The CDR3 spans 14 residues.

The V call is TRBV7-9, the J call TRBJ2-3; a possible D gene is TRBD2 (6 bases). The germline gives CDR1 SEHNR, CDR2 FQNEAQ (reference sequence). Deletions cut 5 bases from V and 4 bases from J, with 16 bases between. This CDR3 is built from 15 residues. For the CDR3, the DNA is TGTGCCAGCAGCGGGCGGTACCGGAGGGCAGATACGCAGTATTTT. As protein: CASSGRYRRADTQYF. The full variable domain, with the rest looked up from reference TRBV7-9 and TRBJ2-3, is DTGVSQNPRHKITKRGQNVTFRCDPISEHNRLYWYRQTLGQGPEFLTYFQNEAQLEKSRLLSDRFSAERPKGSFSTLEIQRTEQGDSAMYLCASSGRYRRADTQYFGPGTRLTVL.

V is TRBV5-6 and J is TRBJ1-1; D gene ambiguous. The CDR3 is 15 amino acids. Germline-derived CDR1 and CDR2 are SGHDT and YYEEEE. V was clipped by 0 bases and J by 1 base, with 10 bases between them. CDR3 coding DNA: TGTGCCAGCAGCTTGGACGCCAGTTCGAACACTGAAGCTTTCTTT. Protein: CASSLDASSNTEAFF.

This chain links TRBV12-3 or TRBV12-4 with TRBJ1-4; possibly TRBD1 for D (5 bases). V lost 4 bases to trimming and J lost 0 bases, with 9 bases between them. The CDR3 consists of 15 residues. Here the CDR3 DNA reads TGTGCCAGCAGTTCGAGGGGAGCAACTAATGAAAAACTGTTTTTT. Translated, it gives CASSSRGATNEKLFF.